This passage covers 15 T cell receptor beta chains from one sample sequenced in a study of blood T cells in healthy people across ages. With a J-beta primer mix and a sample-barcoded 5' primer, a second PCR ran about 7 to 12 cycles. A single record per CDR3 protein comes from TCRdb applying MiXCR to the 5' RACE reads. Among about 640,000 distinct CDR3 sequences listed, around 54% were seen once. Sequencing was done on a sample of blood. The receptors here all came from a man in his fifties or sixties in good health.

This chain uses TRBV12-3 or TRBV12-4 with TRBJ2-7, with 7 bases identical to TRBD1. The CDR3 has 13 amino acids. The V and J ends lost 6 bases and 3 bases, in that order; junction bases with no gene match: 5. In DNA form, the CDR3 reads TGTGCCAGCAGGCCAACAGGGGTCTACGAGCAGTACTTC. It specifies CASRPTGVYEQYF.

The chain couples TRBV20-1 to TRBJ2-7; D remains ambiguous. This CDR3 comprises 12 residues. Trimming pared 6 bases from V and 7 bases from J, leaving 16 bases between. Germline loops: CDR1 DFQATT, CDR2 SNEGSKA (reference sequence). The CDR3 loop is CSANPFGNEQYF. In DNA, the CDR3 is TGCAGTGCCAACCCTTTCGGAAATGAGCAGTACTTC.

DNA of the CDR3: TGTGCCAGCAGCTCGATGGCGGGGGGCTACCAAGAGACCCAGTACTTC. The encoded protein is CASSSMAGGYQETQYF. The rearrangement links TRBV12-3 or TRBV12-4 to TRBJ2-5; 8 bases are shared with TRBD2. V shed 6 bases, J shed 0 bases, and the junction held 9 bases outside the gene matches. The CDR3 extends over 16 amino acids.

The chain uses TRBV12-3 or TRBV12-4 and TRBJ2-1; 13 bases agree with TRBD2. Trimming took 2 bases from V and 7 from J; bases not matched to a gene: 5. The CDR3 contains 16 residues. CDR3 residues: CASSLFGLAGANEQFF. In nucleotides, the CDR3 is TGTGCCAGCAGTTTATTTGGACTAGCGGGGGCAAATGAGCAGTTCTTC.

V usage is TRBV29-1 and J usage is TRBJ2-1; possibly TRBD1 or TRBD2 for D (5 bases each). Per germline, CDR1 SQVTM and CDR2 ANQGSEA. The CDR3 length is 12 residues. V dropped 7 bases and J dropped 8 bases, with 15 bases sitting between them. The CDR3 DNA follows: TGCAGCGACGAGGGAAAAGGGGATGAGCAGTTCTTC. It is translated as CSDEGKGDEQFF.

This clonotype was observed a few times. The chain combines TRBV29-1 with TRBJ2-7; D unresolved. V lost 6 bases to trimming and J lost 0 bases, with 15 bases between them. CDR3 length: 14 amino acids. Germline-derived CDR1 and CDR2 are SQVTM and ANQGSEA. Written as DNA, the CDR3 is TGCAGCGTCTCCGTTACCCAGAGCTCCTACGAGCAGTACTTC. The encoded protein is CSVSVTQSSYEQYF.

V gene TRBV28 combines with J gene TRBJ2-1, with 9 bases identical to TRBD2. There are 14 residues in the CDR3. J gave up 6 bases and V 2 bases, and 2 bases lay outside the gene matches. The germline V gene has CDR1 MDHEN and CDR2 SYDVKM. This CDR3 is CASSLPGLANEQFF. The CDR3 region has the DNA TGTGCCAGCAGTTTACCGGGACTAGCCAATGAGCAGTTCTTC.

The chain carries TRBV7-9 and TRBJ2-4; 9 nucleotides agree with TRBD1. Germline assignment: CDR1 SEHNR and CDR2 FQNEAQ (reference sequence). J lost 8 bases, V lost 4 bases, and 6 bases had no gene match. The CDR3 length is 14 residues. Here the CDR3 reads CASSSKQGADIQYF. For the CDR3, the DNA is TGTGCCAGCAGCTCTAAACAGGGGGCTGACATTCAGTACTTC.

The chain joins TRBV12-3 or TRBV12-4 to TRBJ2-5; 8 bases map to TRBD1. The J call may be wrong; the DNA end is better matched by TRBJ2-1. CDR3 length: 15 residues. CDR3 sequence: CASTSRQGLGETQFF. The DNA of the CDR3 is TGTGCCAGCACCTCCAGACAGGGGCTGGGGGAGACCCAGTTCTTC.

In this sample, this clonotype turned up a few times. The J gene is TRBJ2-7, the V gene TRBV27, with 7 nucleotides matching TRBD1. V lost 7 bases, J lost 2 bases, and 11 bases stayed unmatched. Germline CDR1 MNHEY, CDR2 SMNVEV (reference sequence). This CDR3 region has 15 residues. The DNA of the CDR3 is TGTGCCAGCACCCGAACGGGGACAGCTCCCTACGAGCAGTACTTC. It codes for CASTRTGTAPYEQYF.

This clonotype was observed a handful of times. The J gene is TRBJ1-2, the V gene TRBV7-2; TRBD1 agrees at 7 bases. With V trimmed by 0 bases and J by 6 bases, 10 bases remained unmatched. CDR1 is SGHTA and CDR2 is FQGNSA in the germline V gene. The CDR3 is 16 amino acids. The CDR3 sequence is CASSLAQRRGLHGYTF. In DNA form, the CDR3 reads TGTGCCAGCAGCTTAGCCCAACGGAGGGGGCTCCATGGCTACACCTTC. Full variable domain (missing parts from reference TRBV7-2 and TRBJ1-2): GAGVSQSPSNKVTEKGKDVELRCDPISGHTALYWYRQSLGQGLEFLIYFQGNSAPDKSGLPSDRFSAERTGGSVSTLTIQRTQQEDSAVYLCASSLAQRRGLHGYTFGSGTRLTVV.

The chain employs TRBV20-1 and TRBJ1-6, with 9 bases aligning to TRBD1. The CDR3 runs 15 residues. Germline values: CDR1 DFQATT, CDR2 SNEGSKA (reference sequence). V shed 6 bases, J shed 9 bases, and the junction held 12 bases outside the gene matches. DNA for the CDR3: TGCAGTGCCCCGGTAGGACAGGGGCCGAGTTCACCCCTCCACTTT. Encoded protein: CSAPVGQGPSSPLHF.

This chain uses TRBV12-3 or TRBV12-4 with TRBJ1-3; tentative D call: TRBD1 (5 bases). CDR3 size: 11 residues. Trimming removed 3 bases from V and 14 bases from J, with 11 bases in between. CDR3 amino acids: CASSFRRDLYF. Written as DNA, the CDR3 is TGTGCCAGCAGTTTTAGGCGGGACCTATATTTT.

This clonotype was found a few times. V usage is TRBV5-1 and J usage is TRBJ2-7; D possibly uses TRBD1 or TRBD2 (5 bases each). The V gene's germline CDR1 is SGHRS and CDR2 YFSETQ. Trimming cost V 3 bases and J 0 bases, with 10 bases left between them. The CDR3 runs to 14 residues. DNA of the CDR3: TGCGCCAGCAGCTGGGACGCCAGCTCCTACGAGCAGTACTTC. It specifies CASSWDASSYEQYF.

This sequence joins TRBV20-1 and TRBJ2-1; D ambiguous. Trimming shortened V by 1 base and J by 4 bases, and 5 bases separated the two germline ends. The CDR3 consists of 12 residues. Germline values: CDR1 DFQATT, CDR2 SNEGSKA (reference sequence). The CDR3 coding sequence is TGCAGTGCTAGAGTGGGGTACAATGAGCAGTTCTTC. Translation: CSARVGYNEQFF.